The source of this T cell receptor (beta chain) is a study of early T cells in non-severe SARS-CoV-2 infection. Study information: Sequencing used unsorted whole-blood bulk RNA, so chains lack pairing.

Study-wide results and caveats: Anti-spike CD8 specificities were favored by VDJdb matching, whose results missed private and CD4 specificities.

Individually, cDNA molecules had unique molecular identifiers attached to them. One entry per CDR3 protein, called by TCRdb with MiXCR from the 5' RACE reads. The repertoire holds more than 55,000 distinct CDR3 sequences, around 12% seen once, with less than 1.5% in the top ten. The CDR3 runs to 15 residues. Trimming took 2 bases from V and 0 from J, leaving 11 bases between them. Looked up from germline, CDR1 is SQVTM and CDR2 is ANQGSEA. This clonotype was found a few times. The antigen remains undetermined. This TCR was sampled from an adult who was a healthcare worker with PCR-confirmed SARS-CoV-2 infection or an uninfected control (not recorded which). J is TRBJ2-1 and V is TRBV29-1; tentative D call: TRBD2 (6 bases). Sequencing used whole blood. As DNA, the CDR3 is TGCAGCGTTGAACAACTAGCAGGCTCCTACAATGAGCAGTTCTTC. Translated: CSVEQLAGSYNEQFF.